The source of this TCR beta chain is a study of OX40 agonist ivuxolimab in advanced cancers. Study-wide background: Ivuxolimab is a fully human IgG2 antibody that activates OX40 (CD134).

Profiled with immunoSEQ multiplex PCR; TCRdb holds only in-frame clones, not every one. The sample lists roughly 70,000 clones, 80% to 85% seen once, with 6% to 8% in the top ten. V was trimmed by 4 bases and J by 4 bases, leaving 22 bases between them. Germline CDR1 and CDR2: SGDLS and YYNGEE. The CDR3 contains 17 residues. The clonotype originates from an adult with an advanced solid tumor such as melanoma, head and neck, liver or kidney cancer. V usage is TRBV9 and J usage is TRBJ2-3, with D possibly being TRBD1 or TRBD2 (7 bases each). The source was CD4+ or CD8+ T cells sorted from blood, collected in a trial of the OX40 agonist ivuxolimab. CDR3 amino acids: CASSPIRGGGSADTQYF. In nucleotides, the CDR3 is TGTGCCAGCAGCCCTATCCGGGGAGGGGGCTCGGCAGATACGCAGTATTTT.